Listed below are T cell receptor beta chains from one sample, sequenced in a study of blood T cell repertoires in COVID-19. Libraries were prepared by immunoSEQ multiplex PCR; TCRdb keeps only in-frame clonotypes and omits some of them. This table holds about 210,000 clones, 84% found once. The sample taken for sequencing was PBMCs or T cells enriched from blood (not recorded which). These receptor sequences come from a woman in her 30s who had been exposed to COVID-19. CDR3s include the opening cysteine and the closing phenylalanine or tryptophan.

CASSLGLGSSYNSPLHF	TRBV7-2	TRBJ1-6
CASSLAGGRDYGYTF	TRBV7-2	TRBJ1-2
CASSYPTEEAFF	TRBV6-2/TRBV6-3	TRBJ1-1
CASSLGLAGYNEQFF	TRBV7-7	TRBJ2-1
CASSYGRYQPQHF	TRBV6-5	TRBJ1-5
CATSRDLGQGNQPQHF	TRBV15	TRBJ1-5
CASSSLGTYNSPLHF	TRBV5-1	TRBJ1-6
CASSQSYYTDTQYF	TRBV16	TRBJ2-3
CASKEDSYNEQFF	TRBV19	TRBJ2-1
CASSLLGVGQNTGELFF	TRBV13	TRBJ2-2
CASSSHAEAFF	TRBV6-5	TRBJ1-1
CAISVLSGVGYEQYF	TRBV10-3	TRBJ2-7
CASSLTTEYGYTF	TRBV12-3/TRBV12-4	TRBJ1-2
CASSTRTGTNYGYTF	TRBV7-8	TRBJ1-2
CASSPPTVGYGYTF	TRBV18	TRBJ1-2
CASSRTGFGEKLFF	TRBV25-1	TRBJ1-4
CASKETGGLQPQHF	TRBV19	TRBJ1-5
CASSQETYSLSNQPQHF	TRBV3-1/TRBV3-2	TRBJ1-5
CASSLGTSRVEETQYF	TRBV5-1	TRBJ2-5
CKAGNLYGYTF	TRBV11-2	TRBJ1-2